These T cell receptor beta chains were read from a single sample in a study of blood T cell repertoires in COVID-19. The table came from immunoSEQ multiplex PCR; TCRdb's copy has only in-frame clones and leaves some out. Here the sample spans roughly 350,000 clones, 85% being singletons. Sample: peripheral blood. These receptor sequences come from a woman younger than 30 with acute or convalescent COVID-19. Each CDR3 is given with its conserved first and last residue. D genes are given only for firm matches. Expanded clones get a size class; other rows say once, few or many, or leave the size out.

TRBJ2-3,.,.,TRBV19,CASSLTYTSTDTQYF,TGTGCCAGTAGTCTGACTTATACATCCACAGATACGCAGTATTTT
TRBJ1-1,.,.,TRBV19,CASTRVGGQMNTEAFF,TGTGCCAGTACGAGAGTGGGGGGGCAGATGAACACTGAAGCTTTCTTT
TRBJ2-2,.,TRBD1,TRBV5-1,CASSLEVGQGNTGELFF,TGCGCCAGCAGCTTGGAGGTGGGACAGGGGAACACCGGGGAGCTGTTTTTT
TRBJ1-2,.,.,TRBV6-5,CASSTGTSNYGYTF,TGTGCCAGCAGCACCGGGACATCCAACTATGGCTACACCTTC
TRBJ2-1,.,TRBD1,TRBV2,CASREQGVWNEQFF,TGTGCCAGCAGGGAACAGGGGGTCTGGAATGAGCAGTTCTTC
TRBJ1-5,.,TRBD1,TRBV13,CASSLGTGAQPQHF,TGTGCCAGCAGCTTAGGGACAGGGGCTCAGCCCCAGCATTTT
TRBJ1-2,once,.,TRBV18,CASSADEGLVGGYTF,TGTGCCAGCTCAGCCGATGAAGGACTGGTAGGTGGCTACACCTTC
TRBJ2-7,.,TRBD2,TRBV7-6,CASSSLGTSGYEQYF,TGTGCCAGCAGCTCCCTAGGGACTAGCGGCTACGAGCAGTACTTC
TRBJ2-1,.,.,TRBV29-1,CSVEGGGVTVDEQFF,TGCAGCGTTGAGGGAGGAGGGGTTACAGTGGATGAGCAGTTCTTC
TRBJ1-2,few,TRBD1,TRBV19,CASNRLGQGSGYTF,TGTGCCAGTAACCGGCTTGGACAGGGAAGTGGCTACACCTTC
TRBJ1-2,.,TRBD1,TRBV12-3/TRBV12-4,CASSTGAGGYTF,TGTGCCAGCAGTACAGGGGCTGGTGGCTACACCTTC
TRBJ1-2,once,TRBD1,TRBV7-2,CASSLDYGDRVNGYTF,TGTGCCAGCAGCTTAGATTACGGAGACAGGGTCAATGGCTACACCTTC
TRBJ1-1,once,.,TRBV9,CASSAKHNTEAFF,TGTGCCAGCAGCGCAAAACACAACACTGAAGCTTTCTTT
TRBJ1-4,.,TRBD1,TRBV4-1,CASSQLPGQSEKLFF,TGCGCCAGCAGCCAGCTTCCGGGACAGAGTGAAAAACTGTTTTTT
TRBJ1-4,.,TRBD1,TRBV5-1,CASSLAEGAREKLFF,TGCGCCAGCAGCTTGGCCGAGGGGGCGCGGGAAAAACTGTTTTTT
TRBJ2-7,.,.,TRBV5-4,CASSSHPGGPGGEQYF,TGTGCCAGCAGCTCACACCCTGGGGGCCCGGGAGGCGAGCAGTACTTC
TRBJ1-3,once,.,TRBV10-3,CAAGRGEASGNTIYF,TGTGCCGCCGGGAGGGGGGAGGCCTCTGGAAACACCATATATTTT
TRBJ1-5,few,TRBD1,TRBV30,CAYDRASQPQHF,TGTGCCTACGACAGGGCCTCTCAGCCCCAGCATTTT
TRBJ2-3,.,.,TRBV19,CASSPGEWQYF,TGTGCCAGTAGTCCCGGAGAGTGGCAGTATTTT
TRBJ2-7,.,.,TRBV5-6,CASSFGLEDEQYF,TGTGCCAGCAGCTTTGGACTGGAGGACGAGCAGTACTTC
TRBJ2-2,.,TRBD1,TRBV6-6,CASTRTGETGELFF,TGTGCCAGCACCCGGACAGGGGAGACCGGGGAGCTGTTTTTT
TRBJ2-2,.,TRBD1,TRBV6-5,CASSPPGQHTGELFF,TGTGCCAGCAGTCCTCCGGGACAGCACACCGGGGAGCTGTTTTTT
TRBJ1-1,.,.,TRBV11-3,CASSLGQDEAFF,TGTGCCAGCAGCTTAGGACAGGATGAAGCTTTCTTT
TRBJ2-7,.,TRBD1,TRBV29-1,CSVETGQGSSGEQYF,TGCAGCGTGGAGACTGGACAGGGGTCCTCAGGCGAGCAGTACTTC
TRBJ1-3,once,TRBD1,TRBV19,CASSLDRGRLSGNTIYF,TGTGCCAGTAGTTTGGACAGGGGACGACTCTCTGGAAACACCATATATTTT
TRBJ1-1,.,TRBD1,TRBV7-8,CASSLYKTGENTEAFF,TGTGCCAGCAGCTTATACAAGACAGGGGAGAACACTGAAGCTTTCTTT
TRBJ1-2,.,TRBD1,TRBV28,CASSRDRRTYGYTF,TGTGCCAGCAGTCGGGACAGGAGGACCTATGGCTACACCTTC
TRBJ1-2,.,TRBD1,TRBV25-1,CASSTGGGLGYTF,TGTGCCAGCAGTACAGGGGGGGGTCTTGGCTACACCTTC
TRBJ2-7,.,TRBD2,TRBV6-5,CASSLQRGTLYEQYF,TGTGCCAGCAGCCTACAGCGGGGGACCCTCTACGAGCAGTACTTC
TRBJ1-1,.,TRBD1,TRBV9,CASSAEGADTEAFF,TGTGCCAGCAGCGCCGAGGGGGCCGACACTGAAGCTTTCTTT